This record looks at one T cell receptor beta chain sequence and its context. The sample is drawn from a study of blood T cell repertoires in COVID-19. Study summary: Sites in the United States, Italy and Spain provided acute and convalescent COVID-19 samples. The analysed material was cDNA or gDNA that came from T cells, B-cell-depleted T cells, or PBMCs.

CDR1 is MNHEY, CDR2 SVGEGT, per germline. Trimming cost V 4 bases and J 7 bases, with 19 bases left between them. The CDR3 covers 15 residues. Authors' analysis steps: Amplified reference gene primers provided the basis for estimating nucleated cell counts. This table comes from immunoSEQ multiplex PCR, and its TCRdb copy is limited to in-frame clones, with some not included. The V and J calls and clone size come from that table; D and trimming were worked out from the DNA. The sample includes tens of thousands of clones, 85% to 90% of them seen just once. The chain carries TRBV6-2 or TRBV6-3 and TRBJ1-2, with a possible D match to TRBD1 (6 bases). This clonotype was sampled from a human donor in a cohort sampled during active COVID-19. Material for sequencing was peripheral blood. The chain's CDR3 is CASSLRGGVIFGYTF. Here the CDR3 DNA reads TGTGCCAGCAGTTTAAGAGGGGGAGTTATTTTTGGCTACACCTTC.